This entry is about one T cell receptor (beta chain). This entry comes from a study of patients and donors after allogeneic stem cell transplantation. Per the germline V gene, CDR1 is MNHNS and CDR2 is SASEGT. Deletions cut 10 bases from V and 10 bases from J, with 14 bases between. The length of the CDR3 is 12 residues. One entry per CDR3 protein, called by TCRdb with MiXCR from the RT-PCR reads. The data show about 400,000 distinct CDR3 sequences, 15% to 20% seen once. J is TRBJ1-6 and V is TRBV6-1; no clear D. The sequence was collected from a human donor who was either an allogeneic HSCT recipient or a stem cell or donor lymphocyte infusion donor (not recorded which). It is not recorded whose cells these are; they may come from a transplant donor. Sequenced sample: blood, either unsorted or a sorted T cell fraction (not recorded which). CDR3 in DNA: TGTGCCACCACGACGGGATGGTCACCCCTCCACTTT. It encodes CATTTGWSPLHF.